The source of this T cell receptor (beta chain) is a study of blood T cell repertoires in COVID-19 (dated by TCRdb to about 2020). Notes on the research overall: Collaborator samples came from the United States, Italy and Spain and covered acute and convalescent phases of COVID-19. The prospective study material was composed of cDNA or gDNA derived from T cells, B-cell-depleted T cells, or PBMCs. The dataset comprised deeply sampled blood TCRbeta repertoires from subjects exposed to, actively infected with, or recovered from COVID-19. A freely available public database, intended as a resource for researchers studying the immune response to SARS-CoV-2, is where the repertoires were released. Samples were obtained from the ongoing ImmuneRACE study (first 160 participants) and from some 1,200 subjects provided by 6 global collaborators. Nearly every sample came with metadata listing a de-identified subject ID, COVID-19 status, age in years and sex. Where HLA class I and class II types were available, the types were taken from metadata supplied by the sample provider, not from assay-based typing. What the authors observed across the whole study: The quantity of clinical and demographic metadata differed by source and by participant and was supplied without curation.

TCRbeta CDR3 regions were amplified from genomic DNA by means of the immunoSEQ Assay, a bias-controlled multiplex PCR. Per the original workflow: Within the assay, amplification of reference gene primers was used to estimate how many nucleated cells each sample contained. To quantify the absolute abundance of each unique TCRbeta CDR3 rearrangement, sequence reads were collapsed and filtered. For each sample, productive Simpson clonality was calculated as the square root of Simpson's diversity index across productive rearrangements. In TCRdb, the immuneACCESS table is reduced to in-frame sequences with V and J assigned. These tables do not hold every clone; where another copy was compared, an unresolved V gene accounts for under half, and the others remain unexplained. The DNA gave D and trimming, while V, J and clone size come from that table. The sample table contains roughly 110,000 clones; only one count was recorded for about 85% of them. 3.4% of the sample lies in the top ten.

Collaborating institutions collected whole blood in K2EDTA tubes following their own protocols. For TCRbeta analysis, collaborators shipped samples in one of three forms: frozen whole blood, isolated PBMCs, or DNA extracted from either of those sample types. CDR1 is given as MNHEY and CDR2 as SVGAGI, both from the germline V gene. V sheds 1 base and J sheds 1 base, leaving 11 bases between their ends. The CDR3 measures 16 amino acids from cysteine to phenylalanine. The CDR3 DNA has 48 bases and is translated from base 1. A word on this clone: Its antigen target is currently unknown. No clone much larger than this one lies a single base away; base qualities are absent.

The sequenced material came from peripheral blood. The chain links TRBV6-5 with TRBJ2-1; the D gene is possibly TRBD1, with 7 bases matching. The sequence was obtained from a man in his forties with acute or convalescent COVID-19. The CDR3 reads CASSYWSGGSYNEQFF. The DNA is TGTGCCAGCAGTTACTGGTCAGGGGGGTCCTACAATGAGCAGTTCTTC.